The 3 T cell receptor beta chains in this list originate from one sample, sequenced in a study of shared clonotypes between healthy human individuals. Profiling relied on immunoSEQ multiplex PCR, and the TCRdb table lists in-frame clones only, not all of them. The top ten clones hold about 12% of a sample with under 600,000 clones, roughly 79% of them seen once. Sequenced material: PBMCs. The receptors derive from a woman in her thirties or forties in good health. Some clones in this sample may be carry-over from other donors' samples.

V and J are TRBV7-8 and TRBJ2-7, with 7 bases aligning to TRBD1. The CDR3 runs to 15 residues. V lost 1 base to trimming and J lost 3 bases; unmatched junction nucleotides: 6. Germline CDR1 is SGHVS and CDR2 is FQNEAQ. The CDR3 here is CASSLVTGVIYEQYF. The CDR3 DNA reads TGTGCCAGCAGCTTAGTCACAGGGGTAATCTACGAGCAGTACTTC.

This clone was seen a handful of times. CDR3 in amino acids: CASSYTDTSITEAFF. The CDR3 nucleotides are TGCGCCAGCAGCTACACAGACACGAGTATCACTGAAGCTTTCTTT. The chain employs TRBV5-1 and TRBJ1-1; no reliable D call. CDR3 length equals 15 residues. CDR1 is SGHRS, CDR2 YFSETQ, per germline. Deletions cut 3 bases from V and 4 bases from J, with 16 bases between.

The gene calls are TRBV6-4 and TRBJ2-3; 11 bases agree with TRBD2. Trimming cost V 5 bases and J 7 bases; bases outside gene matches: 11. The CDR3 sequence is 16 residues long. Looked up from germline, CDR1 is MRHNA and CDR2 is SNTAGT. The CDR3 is CASSPHLAGGSNTQYF. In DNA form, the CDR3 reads TGTGCCAGCAGTCCTCATCTAGCGGGAGGTTCAAATACGCAGTATTTT.